Listed below are T cell receptor beta chains from one sample, sequenced in a study of cytomegalovirus exposure and HLA in healthy donors. TCRdb keeps only in-frame clones here, not all; method: immunoSEQ multiplex PCR. This sample has a few hundred thousand clones, with under 80% found just once. Sequencing input: PBMCs. The receptors stem from a female donor in good health and CMV-seronegative. Both conserved end residues are part of each CDR3. A D gene is named only where the DNA matches it firmly.

d_call: NA
v_call: TRBV2
j_call: TRBJ2-2
cdr3_aa: CASSEMGGTGELFF

d_call: TRBD1
v_call: TRBV18
j_call: TRBJ1-2
cdr3_aa: CASSPLSGQGADLYGYTF

d_call: NA
v_call: TRBV7-6
j_call: TRBJ2-2
cdr3_aa: CASSLGGSGNTGELFF

d_call: NA
v_call: TRBV2
j_call: TRBJ2-7
cdr3_aa: CASRDSYEQYF

d_call: TRBD2
v_call: TRBV7-8
j_call: TRBJ2-2
cdr3_aa: CASTSIAGGPTGELFF

d_call: NA
v_call: TRBV27
j_call: TRBJ1-5
cdr3_aa: CASPKPQHF

d_call: NA
v_call: TRBV10-3
j_call: TRBJ2-2
cdr3_aa: CAISASESSGELFF

d_call: TRBD1
v_call: TRBV5-1
j_call: TRBJ1-1
cdr3_aa: CASEGQGGSNTEAFF

d_call: NA
v_call: TRBV28
j_call: TRBJ1-1
cdr3_aa: CASSPTQGRTEAFF

d_call: NA
v_call: TRBV10-3
j_call: TRBJ2-6
cdr3_aa: CAISESEGSHSGANVLTF

d_call: NA
v_call: TRBV6-1
j_call: TRBJ2-7
cdr3_aa: CASSEFGQSEQYF

d_call: NA
v_call: TRBV7-9
j_call: TRBJ1-2
cdr3_aa: CASSLDGGSYGYTF

d_call: NA
v_call: TRBV5-4
j_call: TRBJ1-6
cdr3_aa: CASSLGAGGDSPLHF

d_call: NA
v_call: TRBV5-4
j_call: TRBJ2-7
cdr3_aa: CASSLARGLEQYF

d_call: TRBD2
v_call: TRBV6-5
j_call: TRBJ2-1
cdr3_aa: CASSVGLAGYNEQFF

d_call: TRBD2
v_call: TRBV28
j_call: TRBJ2-7
cdr3_aa: CASSLLGGNEQYF

d_call: NA
v_call: TRBV4-2
j_call: TRBJ2-7
cdr3_aa: CASSQGLSGTYEQYF

d_call: NA
v_call: TRBV7-8
j_call: TRBJ1-6
cdr3_aa: CASSLMAQGESPLHF

d_call: TRBD1
v_call: TRBV23-1
j_call: TRBJ1-1
cdr3_aa: CASSPSGQGTLNTEAFF

d_call: NA
v_call: TRBV19
j_call: TRBJ1-2
cdr3_aa: CASSIQGRDGYTF

d_call: TRBD1
v_call: TRBV7-9
j_call: TRBJ2-3
cdr3_aa: CASSPGQGLDTQYF

d_call: TRBD1
v_call: TRBV19
j_call: TRBJ2-7
cdr3_aa: CASSIPGQGNYEQYF

d_call: TRBD2
v_call: TRBV5-1
j_call: TRBJ2-3
cdr3_aa: CASSFRTSGYDTDTQYF

d_call: TRBD1
v_call: TRBV11-3
j_call: TRBJ2-1
cdr3_aa: CASRRWGQAYNEQFF

d_call: NA
v_call: TRBV2
j_call: TRBJ2-4
cdr3_aa: CASTGDQGGIQYF

d_call: NA
v_call: TRBV28
j_call: TRBJ2-5
cdr3_aa: CASSFDKPQETQYF

d_call: NA
v_call: TRBV5-3
j_call: TRBJ2-7
cdr3_aa: CARSLDRRDYLCSYEQYF

d_call: NA
v_call: TRBV5-1
j_call: TRBJ2-1
cdr3_aa: CASSLAPHRELSSYNEQFF

d_call: TRBD2
v_call: TRBV5-4
j_call: TRBJ2-3
cdr3_aa: CASSFMVAGGLGDTQYF

d_call: NA
v_call: TRBV29-1
j_call: TRBJ1-1
cdr3_aa: CSVATSYTEAFF

d_call: TRBD2
v_call: TRBV28
j_call: TRBJ2-5
cdr3_aa: CASSFRGRAGETQYF

d_call: TRBD1
v_call: TRBV9
j_call: TRBJ1-2
cdr3_aa: CASSTTGGSYTF

d_call: NA
v_call: TRBV21-1
j_call: TRBJ2-7
cdr3_aa: CASSKSTGLSYEQYF

d_call: TRBD2
v_call: TRBV10-3
j_call: TRBJ2-7
cdr3_aa: CAAKEGPGLAGVGYEQYF

d_call: NA
v_call: TRBV7-9
j_call: TRBJ2-5
cdr3_aa: CASSLTMGKGETQYF

d_call: TRBD2
v_call: TRBV5-1
j_call: TRBJ2-3
cdr3_aa: CASSLTSGRRTDTQYF

d_call: TRBD2
v_call: TRBV7-2
j_call: TRBJ2-7
cdr3_aa: CASRLAGGPGEQYF

d_call: NA
v_call: TRBV7-9
j_call: TRBJ2-5
cdr3_aa: CASSYLKETQYF

d_call: TRBD1
v_call: TRBV4-1
j_call: TRBJ2-7
cdr3_aa: CASSSDRTYEQYF

d_call: TRBD2
v_call: TRBV18
j_call: TRBJ2-7
cdr3_aa: CASSPSTSGFYSYEQYF

d_call: NA
v_call: TRBV6-1
j_call: TRBJ2-7
cdr3_aa: CASRPVAVGSYEQYF

d_call: TRBD2
v_call: TRBV29-1
j_call: TRBJ2-1
cdr3_aa: CSVSSGYNEQFF

d_call: TRBD2
v_call: TRBV9
j_call: TRBJ2-1
cdr3_aa: CASSVGGGATYNEQFF

d_call: TRBD1
v_call: TRBV10-3
j_call: TRBJ1-2
cdr3_aa: CAISADRDRGYTF

d_call: NA
v_call: TRBV28
j_call: TRBJ2-5
cdr3_aa: CASSPPTTRGTQYF